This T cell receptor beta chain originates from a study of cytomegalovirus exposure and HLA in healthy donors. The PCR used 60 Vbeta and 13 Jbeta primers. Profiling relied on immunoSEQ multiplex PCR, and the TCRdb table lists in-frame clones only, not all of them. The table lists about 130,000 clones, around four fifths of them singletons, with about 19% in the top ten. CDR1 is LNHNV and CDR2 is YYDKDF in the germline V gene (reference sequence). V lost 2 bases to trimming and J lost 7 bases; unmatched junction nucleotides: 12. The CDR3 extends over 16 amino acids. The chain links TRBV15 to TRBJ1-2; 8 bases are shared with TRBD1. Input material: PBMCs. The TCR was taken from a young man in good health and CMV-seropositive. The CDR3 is CATSRPRQGPTTGYTF. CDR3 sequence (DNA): TGTGCCACCAGCAGACCTCGACAGGGGCCTACGACTGGCTACACCTTC.